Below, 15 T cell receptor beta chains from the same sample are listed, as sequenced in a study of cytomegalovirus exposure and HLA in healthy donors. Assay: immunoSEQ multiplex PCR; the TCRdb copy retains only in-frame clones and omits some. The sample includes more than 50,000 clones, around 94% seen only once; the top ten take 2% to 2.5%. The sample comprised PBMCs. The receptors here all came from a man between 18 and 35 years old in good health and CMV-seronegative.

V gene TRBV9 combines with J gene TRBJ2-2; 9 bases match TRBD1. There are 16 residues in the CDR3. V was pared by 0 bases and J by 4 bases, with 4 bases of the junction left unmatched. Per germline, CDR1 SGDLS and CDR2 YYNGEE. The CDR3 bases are TGTGCCAGCAGCGTAGAGGAGACAGGGGGCACCGGGGAGCTGTTTTTT. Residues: CASSVEETGGTGELFF.

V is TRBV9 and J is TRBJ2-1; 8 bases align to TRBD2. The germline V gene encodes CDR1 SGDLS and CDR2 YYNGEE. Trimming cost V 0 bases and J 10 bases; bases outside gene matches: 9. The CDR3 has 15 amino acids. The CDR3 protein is CASSVDPGGPGEQFF. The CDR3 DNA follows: TGTGCCAGCAGCGTAGATCCGGGAGGGCCAGGAGAGCAGTTCTTC.

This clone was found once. The CDR3 sequence is CASSKTEGLFEQYF. In DNA, the CDR3 is TGTGCCAGCAGCAAAACGGAGGGCCTTTTCGAGCAGTACTTC. V gene TRBV9 combines with J gene TRBJ2-7; tentatively, D is TRBD2 (6 bases). Trimming removed 4 bases from V and 6 bases from J, with 17 bases in between. Looked up from germline, CDR1 is SGDLS and CDR2 is YYNGEE. The CDR3 has 14 residues.

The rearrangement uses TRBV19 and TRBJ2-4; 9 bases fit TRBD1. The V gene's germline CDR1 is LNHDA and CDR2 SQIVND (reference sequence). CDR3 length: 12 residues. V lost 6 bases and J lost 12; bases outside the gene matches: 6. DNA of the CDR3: TGTGCCAGTAGCTGGACAGGGGAGACTCAGTACTTC. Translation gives CASSWTGETQYF.

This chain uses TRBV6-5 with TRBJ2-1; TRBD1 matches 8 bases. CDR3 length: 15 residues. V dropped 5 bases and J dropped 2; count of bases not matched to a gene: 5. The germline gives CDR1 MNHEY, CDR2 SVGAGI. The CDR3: CASSHQGAPYNEQFF. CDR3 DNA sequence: TGTGCCAGCAGTCACCAGGGGGCGCCCTACAATGAGCAGTTCTTC.

The CDR3 reads CATSRVSGDPTGELFF. The CDR3 nucleotides read TGTGCCACCAGCAGAGTGTCGGGAGACCCCACCGGGGAGCTGTTTTTT. The rearrangement links TRBV15 to TRBJ2-2, with a possible D match to TRBD2 (6 bases). The CDR3 has 16 residues. Germline CDR1 reads LNHNV; CDR2 reads YYDKDF (reference sequence). Trimming stripped 1 base from V and 4 bases from J, with 13 bases between.

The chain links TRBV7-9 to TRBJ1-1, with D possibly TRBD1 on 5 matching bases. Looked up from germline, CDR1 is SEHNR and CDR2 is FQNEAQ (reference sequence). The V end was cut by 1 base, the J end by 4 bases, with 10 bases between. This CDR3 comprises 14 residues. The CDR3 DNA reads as TGTGCCAGCAGCTTAGGTAGGGGCCTCACTGAAGCTTTCTTT. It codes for CASSLGRGLTEAFF.

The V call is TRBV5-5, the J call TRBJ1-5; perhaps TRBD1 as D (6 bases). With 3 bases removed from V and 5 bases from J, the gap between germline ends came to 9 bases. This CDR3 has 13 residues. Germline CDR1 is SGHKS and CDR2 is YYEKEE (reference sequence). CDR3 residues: CASSSQGDQPQHF. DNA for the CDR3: TGTGCCAGCAGCTCACAGGGAGATCAGCCCCAGCATTTT.

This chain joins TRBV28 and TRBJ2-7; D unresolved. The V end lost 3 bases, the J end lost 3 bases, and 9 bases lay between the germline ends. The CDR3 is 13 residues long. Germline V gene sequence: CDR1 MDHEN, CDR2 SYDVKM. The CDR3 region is CASSLTRLYEQYF. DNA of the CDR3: TGTGCCAGCAGTTTGACTCGGCTCTACGAGCAGTACTTC.

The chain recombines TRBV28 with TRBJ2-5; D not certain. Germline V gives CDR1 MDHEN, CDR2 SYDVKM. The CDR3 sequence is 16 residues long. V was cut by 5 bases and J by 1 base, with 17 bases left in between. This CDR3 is CASSPLSYPSQETQYF. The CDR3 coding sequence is TGTGCCAGCAGTCCCCTCTCCTATCCGAGCCAAGAGACCCAGTACTTC. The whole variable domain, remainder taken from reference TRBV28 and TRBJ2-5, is DVKVTQSSRYLVKRTGEKVFLECVQDMDHENMFWYRQDPGLGLRLIYFSYDVKMKEKGDIPEGYSVSREKKERFSLILESASTNQTSMYLCASSPLSYPSQETQYFGPGTRLLVL.

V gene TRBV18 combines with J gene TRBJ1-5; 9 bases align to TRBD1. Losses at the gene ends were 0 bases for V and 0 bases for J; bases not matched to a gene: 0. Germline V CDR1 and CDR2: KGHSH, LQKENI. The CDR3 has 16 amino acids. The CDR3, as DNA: TGTGCCAGCTCACCACCGGGACAGGGTAGCAATCAGCCCCAGCATTTT. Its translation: CASSPPGQGSNQPQHF.

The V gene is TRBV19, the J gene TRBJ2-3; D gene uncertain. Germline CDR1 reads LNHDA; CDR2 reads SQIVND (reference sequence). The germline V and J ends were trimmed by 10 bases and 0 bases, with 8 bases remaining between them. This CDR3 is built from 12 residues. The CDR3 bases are TGTGCCACAAGACTGAGCACAGATACGCAGTATTTT. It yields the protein CATRLSTDTQYF.

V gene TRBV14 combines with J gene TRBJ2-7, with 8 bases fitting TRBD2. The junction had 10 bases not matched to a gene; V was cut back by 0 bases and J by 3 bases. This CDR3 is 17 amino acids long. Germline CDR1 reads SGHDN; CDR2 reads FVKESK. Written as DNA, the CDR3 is TGTGCCAGCAGCCAAGAATGGGGGAGCGGGAGCGTCTACGAGCAGTACTTC. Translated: CASSQEWGSGSVYEQYF.

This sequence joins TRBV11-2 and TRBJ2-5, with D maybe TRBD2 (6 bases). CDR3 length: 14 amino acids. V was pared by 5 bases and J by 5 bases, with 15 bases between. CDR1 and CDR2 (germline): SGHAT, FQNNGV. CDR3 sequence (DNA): TGTGCCAGCAGCGATAGACTAGGGGATGAGACCCAGTACTTC. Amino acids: CASSDRLGDETQYF.

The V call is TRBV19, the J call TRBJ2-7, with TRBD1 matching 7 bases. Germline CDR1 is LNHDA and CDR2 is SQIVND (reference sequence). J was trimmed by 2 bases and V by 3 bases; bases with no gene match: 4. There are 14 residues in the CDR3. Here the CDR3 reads CASSISGQPYEQYF. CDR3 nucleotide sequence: TGTGCCAGTAGTATCTCGGGACAGCCCTACGAGCAGTACTTC.